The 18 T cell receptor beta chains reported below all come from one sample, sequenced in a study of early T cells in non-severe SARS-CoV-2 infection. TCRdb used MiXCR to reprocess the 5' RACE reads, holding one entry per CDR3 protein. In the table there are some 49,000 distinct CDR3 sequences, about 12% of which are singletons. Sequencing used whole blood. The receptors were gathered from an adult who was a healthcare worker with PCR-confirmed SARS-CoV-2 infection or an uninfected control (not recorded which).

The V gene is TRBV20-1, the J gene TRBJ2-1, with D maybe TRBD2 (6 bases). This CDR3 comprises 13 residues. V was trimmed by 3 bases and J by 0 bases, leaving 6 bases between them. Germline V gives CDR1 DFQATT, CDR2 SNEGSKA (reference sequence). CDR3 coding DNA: TGCAGTGCTAGGGGGGGCTCCTACAATGAGCAGTTCTTC. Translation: CSARGGSYNEQFF.

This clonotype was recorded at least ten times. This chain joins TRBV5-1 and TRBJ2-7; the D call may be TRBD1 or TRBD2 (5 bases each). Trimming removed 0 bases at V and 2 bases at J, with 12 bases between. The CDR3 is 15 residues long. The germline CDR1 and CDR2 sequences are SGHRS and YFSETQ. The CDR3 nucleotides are TGCGCCAGCAGCTTGGCCAGGGAGCTAACCTACGAGCAGTACTTC. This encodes CASSLARELTYEQYF.

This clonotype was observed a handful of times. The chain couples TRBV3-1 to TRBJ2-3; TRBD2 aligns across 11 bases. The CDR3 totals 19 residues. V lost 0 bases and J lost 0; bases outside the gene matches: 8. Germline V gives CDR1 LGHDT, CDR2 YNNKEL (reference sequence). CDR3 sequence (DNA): TGTGCCAGCAGCCAAGAAGTAGTAGCGGGGGGGCCTAGCACAGATACGCAGTATTTT. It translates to CASSQEVVAGGPSTDTQYF.

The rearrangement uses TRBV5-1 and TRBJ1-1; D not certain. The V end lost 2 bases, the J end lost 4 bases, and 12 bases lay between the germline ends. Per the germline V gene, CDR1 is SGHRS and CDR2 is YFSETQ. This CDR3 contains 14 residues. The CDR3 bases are TGCGCCAGCAGCTTAGACACAACGGGCACTGAAGCTTTCTTT. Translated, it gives CASSLDTTGTEAFF.

The CDR3 DNA is TGCGCCAGCAGCCAAAGCCGAGCCCTTAATGAAAAACTGTTTTTT. It yields the protein CASSQSRALNEKLFF. This sequence joins TRBV4-1 and TRBJ1-4; D gene unclear. The CDR3 contains 15 residues. The germline V and J ends were trimmed by 2 bases and 4 bases, with 11 bases remaining between them. CDR1 MGHRA and CDR2 YSYEKL come from the germline V gene.

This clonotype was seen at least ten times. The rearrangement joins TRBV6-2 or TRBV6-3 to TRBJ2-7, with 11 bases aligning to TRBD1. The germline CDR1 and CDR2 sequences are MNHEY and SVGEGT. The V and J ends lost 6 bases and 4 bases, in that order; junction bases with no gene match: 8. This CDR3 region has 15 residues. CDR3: CASRPGTGGSYEQYF. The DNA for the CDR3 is TGTGCCAGCAGGCCCGGGACAGGGGGTTCTTACGAGCAGTACTTC.

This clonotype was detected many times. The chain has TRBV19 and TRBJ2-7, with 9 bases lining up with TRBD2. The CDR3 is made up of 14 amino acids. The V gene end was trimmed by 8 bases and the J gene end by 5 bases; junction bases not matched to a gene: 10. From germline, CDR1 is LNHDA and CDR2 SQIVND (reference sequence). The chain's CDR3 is CASSAGGLLDEQYF. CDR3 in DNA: TGTGCCAGTTCGGCGGGAGGGCTCCTGGACGAGCAGTACTTC.

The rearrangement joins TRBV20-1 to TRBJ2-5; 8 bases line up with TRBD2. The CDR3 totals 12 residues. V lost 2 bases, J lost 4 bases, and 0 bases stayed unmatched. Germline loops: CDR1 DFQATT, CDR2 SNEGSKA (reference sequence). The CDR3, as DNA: TGCAGTGCTAGACTAGCGGGAGAGACCCAGTACTTC. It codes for CSARLAGETQYF.

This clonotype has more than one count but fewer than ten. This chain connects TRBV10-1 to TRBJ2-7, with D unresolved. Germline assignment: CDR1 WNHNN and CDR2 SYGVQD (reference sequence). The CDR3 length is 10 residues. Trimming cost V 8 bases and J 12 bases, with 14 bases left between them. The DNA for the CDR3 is TGCGCCAGCCCCCGGACCTGGGGGTACTTC. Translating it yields CASPRTWGYF.

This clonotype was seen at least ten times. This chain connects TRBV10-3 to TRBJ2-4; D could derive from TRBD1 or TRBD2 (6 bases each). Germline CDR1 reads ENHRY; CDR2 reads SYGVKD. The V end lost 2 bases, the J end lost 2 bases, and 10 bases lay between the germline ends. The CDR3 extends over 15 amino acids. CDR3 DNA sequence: TGTGCCATCAGTGAGCCCCGGGGGCCCAAAAACATTCAGTACTTC. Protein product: CAISEPRGPKNIQYF.

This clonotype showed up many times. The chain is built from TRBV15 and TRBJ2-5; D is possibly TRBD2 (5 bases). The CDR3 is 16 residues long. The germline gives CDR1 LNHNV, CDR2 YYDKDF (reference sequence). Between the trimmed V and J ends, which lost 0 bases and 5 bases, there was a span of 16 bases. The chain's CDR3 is CATSREGIEGQETQYF. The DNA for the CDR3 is TGTGCCACCAGCAGAGAGGGCATCGAGGGCCAGGAGACCCAGTACTTC. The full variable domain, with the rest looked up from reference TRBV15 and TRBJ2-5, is DAMVIQNPRYQVTQFGKPVTLSCSQTLNHNVMYWYQQKSSQAPKLLFHYYDKDFNNEADTPDNFQSRRPNTSFCFLDIRSPGLGDTAMYLCATSREGIEGQETQYFGPGTRLLVL.

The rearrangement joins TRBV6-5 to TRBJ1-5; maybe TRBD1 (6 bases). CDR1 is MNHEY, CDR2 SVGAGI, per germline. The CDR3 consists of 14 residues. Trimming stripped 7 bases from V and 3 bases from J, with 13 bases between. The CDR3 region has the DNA TGTGCCAGCAAGCTAGGGGGGGCCAATCAGCCCCAGCATTTT. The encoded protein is CASKLGGANQPQHF.

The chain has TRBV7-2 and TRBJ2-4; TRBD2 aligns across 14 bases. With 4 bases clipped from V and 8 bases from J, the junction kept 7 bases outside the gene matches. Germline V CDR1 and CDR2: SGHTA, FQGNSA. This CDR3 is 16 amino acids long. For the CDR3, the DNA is TGTGCCAGCAGCTCCGGGACTAGCGGGAGTGGGGACATTCAGTACTTC. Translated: CASSSGTSGSGDIQYF.

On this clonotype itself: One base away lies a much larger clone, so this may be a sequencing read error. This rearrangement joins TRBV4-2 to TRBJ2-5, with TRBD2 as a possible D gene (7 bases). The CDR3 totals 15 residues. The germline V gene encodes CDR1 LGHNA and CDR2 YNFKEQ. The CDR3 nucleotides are TGTGCCAGCAGCCAATACCTGCGGGGGCAAGAGACCGAGTACTTC. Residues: CASSQYLRGQETEYF.

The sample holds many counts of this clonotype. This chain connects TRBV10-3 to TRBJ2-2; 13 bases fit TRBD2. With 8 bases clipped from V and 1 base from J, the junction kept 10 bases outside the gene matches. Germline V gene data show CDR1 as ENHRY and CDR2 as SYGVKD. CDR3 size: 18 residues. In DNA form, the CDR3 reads TGTGCCATCCATCCCCCCGGACTAGCGGGGGAGAACACCGGGGAGCTGTTTTTT. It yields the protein CAIHPPGLAGENTGELFF.

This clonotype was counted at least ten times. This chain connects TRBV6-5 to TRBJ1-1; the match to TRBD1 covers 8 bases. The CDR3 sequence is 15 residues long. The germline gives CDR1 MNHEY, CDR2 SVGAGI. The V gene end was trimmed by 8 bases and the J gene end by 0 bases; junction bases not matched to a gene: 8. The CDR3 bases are TGTGCCAGCGGCCGGGCACAGGGGGTGAACACTGAAGCTTTCTTT. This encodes CASGRAQGVNTEAFF.

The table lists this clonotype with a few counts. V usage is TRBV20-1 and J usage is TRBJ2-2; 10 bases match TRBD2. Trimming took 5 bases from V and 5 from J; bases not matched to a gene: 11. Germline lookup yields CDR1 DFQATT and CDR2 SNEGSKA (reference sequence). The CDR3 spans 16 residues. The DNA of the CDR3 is TGCAGTGCTCGCCCCGGGACTAGCGTTGTAACCGGGGAGCTGTTTTTT. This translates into CSARPGTSVVTGELFF.

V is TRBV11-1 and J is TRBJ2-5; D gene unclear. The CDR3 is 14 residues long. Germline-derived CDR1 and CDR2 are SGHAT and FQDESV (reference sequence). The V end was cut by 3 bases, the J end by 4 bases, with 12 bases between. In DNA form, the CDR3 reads TGTGCCAGCAGCTTTATTCCCACCGGAGAGACCCAGTACTTC. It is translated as CASSFIPTGETQYF.